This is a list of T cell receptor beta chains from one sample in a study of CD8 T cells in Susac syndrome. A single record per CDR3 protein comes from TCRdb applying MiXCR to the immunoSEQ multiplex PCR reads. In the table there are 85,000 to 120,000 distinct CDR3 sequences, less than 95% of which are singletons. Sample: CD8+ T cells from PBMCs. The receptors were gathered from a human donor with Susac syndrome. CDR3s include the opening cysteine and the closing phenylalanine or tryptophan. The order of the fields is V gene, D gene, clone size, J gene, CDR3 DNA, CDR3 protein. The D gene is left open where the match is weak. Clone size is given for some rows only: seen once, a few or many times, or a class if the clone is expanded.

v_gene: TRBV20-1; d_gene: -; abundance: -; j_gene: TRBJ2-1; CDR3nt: TGCAGTGCTTCTCACGAGGCGGAGTCCTACAATGAGCAGTTCTTC; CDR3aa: CSASHEAESYNEQFF
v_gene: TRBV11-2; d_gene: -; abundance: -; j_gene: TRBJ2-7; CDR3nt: TGTGCCAGCAGCTTAGATCTTGCAGGGGTTGGTGAGCAGTACTTC; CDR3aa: CASSLDLAGVGEQYF
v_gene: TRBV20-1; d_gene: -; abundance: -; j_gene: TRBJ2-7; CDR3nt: TGCAGTGCTAGAGGCACAGACACCTACGAGCAGTACTTC; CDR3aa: CSARGTDTYEQYF
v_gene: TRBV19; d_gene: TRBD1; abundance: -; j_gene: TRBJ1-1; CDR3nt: TGTGCCAGTAGTTCCTGGACAGGTATAACTGCTGAAGCTTTCTTT; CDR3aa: CASSSWTGITAEAFF
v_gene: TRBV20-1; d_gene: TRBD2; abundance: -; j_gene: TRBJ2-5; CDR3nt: TGCAGTGCTAGAGGCGGGGGGGTCCAAGAGACCCAGTACTTC; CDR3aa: CSARGGGVQETQYF
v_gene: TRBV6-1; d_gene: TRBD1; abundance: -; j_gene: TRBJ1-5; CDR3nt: TGTGCCAGCAGCCCAAGACAGGGAGATTTAGGACAGCCCCAGCATTTT; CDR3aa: CASSPRQGDLGQPQHF
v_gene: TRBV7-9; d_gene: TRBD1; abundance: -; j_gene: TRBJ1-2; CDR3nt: TGTGCCAGCAGCTACCCGGACAGGGGGCAAGTTGGCTACACCTTC; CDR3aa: CASSYPDRGQVGYTF
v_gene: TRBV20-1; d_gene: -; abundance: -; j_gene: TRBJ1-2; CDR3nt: TGCAGTGCTAGAGATATATCAGGGATGTACTATGGCTACACCTTC; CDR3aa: CSARDISGMYYGYTF
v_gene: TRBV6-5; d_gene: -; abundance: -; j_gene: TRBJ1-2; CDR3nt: TGTGCCAGCAGTTACGGGGACGGCTACACCTTC; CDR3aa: CASSYGDGYTF
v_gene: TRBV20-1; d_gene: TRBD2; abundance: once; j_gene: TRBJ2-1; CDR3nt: TGCAGTGCTAGGGGCAGGGCACCGGGGGGGACTAGAGGCAATGAGCAGTTCTTC; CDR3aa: CSARGRAPGGTRGNEQFF
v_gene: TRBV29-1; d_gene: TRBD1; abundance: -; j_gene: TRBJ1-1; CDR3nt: TGCAGCGGTACAGGGGGCCCTGAAGCTTTCTTT; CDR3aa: CSGTGGPEAFF
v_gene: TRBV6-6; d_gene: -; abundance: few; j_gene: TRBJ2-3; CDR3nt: TGTGCCAGCAGTCACACAGATACGCAGTATTTT; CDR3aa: CASSHTDTQYF
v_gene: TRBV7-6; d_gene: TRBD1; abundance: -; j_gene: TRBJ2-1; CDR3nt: TGTGCCAGCAGCTTTCAGACAGGGAGTGAGCAGTTCTTC; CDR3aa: CASSFQTGSEQFF
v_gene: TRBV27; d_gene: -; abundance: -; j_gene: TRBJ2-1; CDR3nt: TGTGCCAGCAGTTTAGTAGGCTCACACAATGAGCAGTTCTTC; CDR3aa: CASSLVGSHNEQFF
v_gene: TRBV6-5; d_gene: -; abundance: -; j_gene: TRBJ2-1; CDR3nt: TGTGCCAGCAGTTACCGGATGGATGAGCAGTTCTTC; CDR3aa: CASSYRMDEQFF
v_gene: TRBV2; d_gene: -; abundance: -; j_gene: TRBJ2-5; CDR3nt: TGTGCCAGCAGTGGTTCTACCCAAGAGACCCAGTACTTC; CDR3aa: CASSGSTQETQYF
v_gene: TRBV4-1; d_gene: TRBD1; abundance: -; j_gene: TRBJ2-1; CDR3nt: TGCGCCAGCAGCCAAGTAGGGGGCGTTGAGCAGTTCTTC; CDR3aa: CASSQVGGVEQFF
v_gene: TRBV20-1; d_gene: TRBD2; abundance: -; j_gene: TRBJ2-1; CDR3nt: TGCAGTGCCACGGGGGGGACCTACAATGAGCAGTTCTTC; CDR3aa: CSATGGTYNEQFF
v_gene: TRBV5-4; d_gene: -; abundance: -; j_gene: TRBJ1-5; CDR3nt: TGTGCCAGCAGCCGTAAACCGGGACACCCTTGGGGCAATCAGCCCCAGCATTTT; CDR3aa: CASSRKPGHPWGNQPQHF
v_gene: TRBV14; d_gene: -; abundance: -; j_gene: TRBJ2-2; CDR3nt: TGTGCCAGCAGCCAAGTCGGCAGTTTCGCCGGGGAGCTGTTTTTT; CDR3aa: CASSQVGSFAGELFF
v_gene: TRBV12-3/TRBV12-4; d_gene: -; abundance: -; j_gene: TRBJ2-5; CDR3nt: TGTGCCAGCAGTCTGGGACCGACCGAGACCCAGTACTTC; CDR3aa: CASSLGPTETQYF
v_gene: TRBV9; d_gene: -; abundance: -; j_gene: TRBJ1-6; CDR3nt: TGTGCCAGCAGTAGCTCCTATAATTCACCCCTCCACTTT; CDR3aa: CASSSSYNSPLHF
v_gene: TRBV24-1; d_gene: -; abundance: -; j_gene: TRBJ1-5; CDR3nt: TGTGCCACCAGTGATTTGAACAGCAATCAGCCCCAGCATTTT; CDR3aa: CATSDLNSNQPQHF
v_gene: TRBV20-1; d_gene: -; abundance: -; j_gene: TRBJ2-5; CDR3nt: TGCAGTGCACCCCGGGGGATACAAGAGACCCAGTACTTC; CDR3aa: CSAPRGIQETQYF
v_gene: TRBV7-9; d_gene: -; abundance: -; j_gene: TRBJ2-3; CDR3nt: TGTGCCAGCAAGGTTAAAGGGGAGGGGGCCACAGATACGCAGTATTTT; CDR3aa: CASKVKGEGATDTQYF
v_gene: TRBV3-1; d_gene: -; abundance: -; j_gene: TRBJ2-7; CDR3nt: TGTGCCAGCAGCTCCATTCCCTACCCCTACGAGCAGTACTTC; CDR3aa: CASSSIPYPYEQYF
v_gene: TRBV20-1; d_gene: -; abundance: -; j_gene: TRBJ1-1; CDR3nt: TGCAGTGCTAGAGAAACGCCGACAGGTAACACTGAAGCTTTCTTT; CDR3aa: CSARETPTGNTEAFF
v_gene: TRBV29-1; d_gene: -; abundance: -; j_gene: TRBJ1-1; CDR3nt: TGCAGCGTTGAAGCAATGAACACTGAAGCTTTCTTT; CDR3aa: CSVEAMNTEAFF
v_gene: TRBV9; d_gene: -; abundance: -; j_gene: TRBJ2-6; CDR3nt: TGTGCCAGCAGCGTAGTCCCTCGGAGCGGGGCCAACGTCCTGACTTTC; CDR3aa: CASSVVPRSGANVLTF
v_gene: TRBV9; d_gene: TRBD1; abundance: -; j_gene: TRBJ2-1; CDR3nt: TGTGCCAGCAACCAAGGGGACAGCCCCTACAATGAGCAGTTCTTC; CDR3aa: CASNQGDSPYNEQFF
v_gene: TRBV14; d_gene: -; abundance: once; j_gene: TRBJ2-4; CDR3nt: TGTGCCAGCAGCCAGTTTGGGGAAAACATTCAGTACTTC; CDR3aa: CASSQFGENIQYF
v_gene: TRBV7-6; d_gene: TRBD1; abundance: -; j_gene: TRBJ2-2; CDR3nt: TGTGCCAGCAGCCCCCGCCCCGGCCCGGGACAGGGACCCGGGGAGCTGTTTTTT; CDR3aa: CASSPRPGPGQGPGELFF
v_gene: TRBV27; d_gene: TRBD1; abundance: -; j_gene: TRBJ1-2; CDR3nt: TGTGCCAGCAGTTTCGGGACAGGACTCGGCTACACCTTC; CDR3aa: CASSFGTGLGYTF
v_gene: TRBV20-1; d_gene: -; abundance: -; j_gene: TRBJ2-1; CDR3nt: TGCAGTGCTAGGGGCCAGCGAAGCTCCTACAATGAGCAGTTCTTC; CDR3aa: CSARGQRSSYNEQFF
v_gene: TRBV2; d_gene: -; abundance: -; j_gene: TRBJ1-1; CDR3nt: TGTGCCATCTCCATTGGGGGGGCCAGGGGTGAAGCTTTCTTT; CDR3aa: CAISIGGARGEAFF
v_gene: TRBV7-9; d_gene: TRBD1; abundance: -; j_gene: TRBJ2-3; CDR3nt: TGTGCCAGCAGCTTAGGAGGGGGCAACACAGATACGCAGTATTTT; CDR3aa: CASSLGGGNTDTQYF
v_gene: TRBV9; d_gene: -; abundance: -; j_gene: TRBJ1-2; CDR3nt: TGTGCCAGCAGCGTAGAGCCCTATGGCTACACCTTC; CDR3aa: CASSVEPYGYTF
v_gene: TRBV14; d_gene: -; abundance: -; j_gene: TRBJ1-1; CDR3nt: TGTGCCAGCAGCCAAGTCATGAACACTGAAGCTTTCTTT; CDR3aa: CASSQVMNTEAFF
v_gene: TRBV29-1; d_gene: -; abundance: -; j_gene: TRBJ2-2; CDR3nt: TGCAGCGTTGATACCGGGGAGCTGTTTTTT; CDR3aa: CSVDTGELFF
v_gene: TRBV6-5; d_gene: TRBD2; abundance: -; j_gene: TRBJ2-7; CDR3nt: TGTGCCAGCAGTTACTCTTCAGCGGGAGACGAGCAGTACTTC; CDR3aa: CASSYSSAGDEQYF
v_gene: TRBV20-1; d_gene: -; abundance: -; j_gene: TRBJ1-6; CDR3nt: TGCAGTGCTAGAGGGGACCGAAATTCACCCCTCCACTTT; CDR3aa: CSARGDRNSPLHF
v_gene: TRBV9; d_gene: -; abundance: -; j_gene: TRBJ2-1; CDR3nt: TGTGCCAGCAGCGACCGGGGGTACAATGAGCAGTTCTTC; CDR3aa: CASSDRGYNEQFF
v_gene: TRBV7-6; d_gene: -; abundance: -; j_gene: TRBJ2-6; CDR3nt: TGTGCCAGCAGCGGGCCTGGGGCCAACGTCCTGACTTTC; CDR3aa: CASSGPGANVLTF
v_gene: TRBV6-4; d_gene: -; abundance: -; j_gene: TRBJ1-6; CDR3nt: TGTGCCAGCAGTCCAGGGGTGGATGGATCACCCCTCCACTTT; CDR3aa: CASSPGVDGSPLHF
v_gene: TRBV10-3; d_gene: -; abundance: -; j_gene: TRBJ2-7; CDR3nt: TGTGCCACCACCCCCCCAGACAGCTACGAGCAGTACTTC; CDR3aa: CATTPPDSYEQYF
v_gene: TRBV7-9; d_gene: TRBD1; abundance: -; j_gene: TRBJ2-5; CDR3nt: TGTGCCAGCAGCAATACCGGGACAGGGAGAGAGACCCAGTACTTC; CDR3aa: CASSNTGTGRETQYF
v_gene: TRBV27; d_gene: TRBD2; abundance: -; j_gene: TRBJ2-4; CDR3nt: TGTGCCAGCAGCCCATCGGGGGGGGCCCATAGGGACTTC; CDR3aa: CASSPSGGAHRDF
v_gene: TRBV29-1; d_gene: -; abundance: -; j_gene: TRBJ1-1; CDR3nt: TGCAGCGCCCTAAGGGGGGTGGGCACTGAAGCTTTCTTT; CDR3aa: CSALRGVGTEAFF
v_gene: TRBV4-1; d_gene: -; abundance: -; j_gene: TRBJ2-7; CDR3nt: TGCGCCAGCAGCAACCCCCCAGGACCCTCTAGCTCCTACGAGCAGTACTTC; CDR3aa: CASSNPPGPSSSYEQYF
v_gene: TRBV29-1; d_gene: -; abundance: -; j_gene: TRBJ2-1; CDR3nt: TGCAGCGTTGTCCCGGGCGGCAATGAGCAGTTCTTC; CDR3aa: CSVVPGGNEQFF
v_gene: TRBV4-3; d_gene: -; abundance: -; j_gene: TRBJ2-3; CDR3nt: TGCGCCAGCAGCCGTGGAGGGGGAGGCACAGATACGCAGTATTTT; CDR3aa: CASSRGGGGTDTQYF
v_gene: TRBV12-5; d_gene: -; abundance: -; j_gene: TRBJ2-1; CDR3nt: TGTGCTAGTGGTTTGGGACCTTACAATGAGCAGTTCTTC; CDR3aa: CASGLGPYNEQFF
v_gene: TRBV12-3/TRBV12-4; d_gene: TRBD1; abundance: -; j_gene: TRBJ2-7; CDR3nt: TGTGCCAGCAGTCCCCGGACAGGGGAGGACGAGCAGTACTTC; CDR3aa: CASSPRTGEDEQYF
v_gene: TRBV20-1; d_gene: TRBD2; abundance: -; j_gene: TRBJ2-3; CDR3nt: TGCAGTGCTAGATCCCGGGGGGATCTCACAGATACGCAGTATTTT; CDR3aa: CSARSRGDLTDTQYF
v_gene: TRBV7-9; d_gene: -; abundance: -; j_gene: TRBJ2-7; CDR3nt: TGTGCCAGCAGCTCGGGAGACAACTACGAGCAGTACTTC; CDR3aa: CASSSGDNYEQYF